This entry lists 26 T cell receptor beta chains sequenced from one sample in a study of T cell responses to AZD1222 COVID-19 vaccine. Sequencing used immunoSEQ multiplex PCR; TCRdb keeps in-frame clones, though not all of them. The sample lists about 150,000 clones, just over 90% occurring once. The source was peripheral blood, collected 28 days after the second AZD1222 dose. These receptors all come from an adult who received the AZD1222 COVID-19 vaccine.

The V and J genes are TRBV29-1 and TRBJ1-1; possibly TRBD1 for D (5 bases). Germline assignment: CDR1 SQVTM and CDR2 ANQGSEA. V lost 6 bases and J 4 bases, leaving 24 bases between the germline ends. This CDR3 has 16 residues. Written as DNA, the CDR3 is TGCAGCGTCGGACGGGGGAATGGGAAGGGGAGCACTGAAGCTTTCTTT. Translated: CSVGRGNGKGSTEAFF.

CDR3 coding DNA: TGTGCCAGCAGCTTAGGGCACGGTAATACGCAGTATTTT. It is translated as CASSLGHGNTQYF. The chain couples TRBV7-2 to TRBJ2-3; D remains unclear. This CDR3 has 13 amino acids. Germline assignment: CDR1 SGHTA and CDR2 FQGNSA. The germline V and J ends were trimmed by 1 base and 7 bases, with 9 bases remaining between them.

The chain has TRBV6-5 and TRBJ2-1; TRBD2 might be the D (6 bases). CDR3 length equals 15 residues. V lost 4 bases, J lost 10 bases, and 20 bases lay in between. Germline CDR1 is MNHEY and CDR2 is SVGAGI. The CDR3 spells CASSFDLGLRQEQFF. The CDR3 DNA is TGTGCCAGCAGTTTTGATCTGGGACTGCGCCAGGAGCAGTTCTTC.

This chain links TRBV18 with TRBJ2-5; D is ambiguous. V lost 3 bases to trimming and J lost 3 bases, with 5 bases between them. Germline lookup yields CDR1 KGHSH and CDR2 LQKENI. The CDR3 loop spans 12 amino acids. This CDR3 reads CASSPLEETQYF. The CDR3 DNA reads TGTGCCAGCTCACCGCTCGAAGAGACCCAGTACTTC.

This clone was found once. CDR3 in amino acids: CASSPSWPNEKLFF. DNA of the CDR3: TGTGCCAGCAGCCCCTCCTGGCCTAATGAAAAACTGTTTTTT. The chain carries TRBV7-9 and TRBJ1-4; D unresolved. Germline values: CDR1 SEHNR, CDR2 FQNEAQ (reference sequence). The V end lost 5 bases, the J end lost 3 bases, and 10 bases lay between the germline ends. This CDR3 contains 14 residues.

The chain carries TRBV11-2 and TRBJ1-2; TRBD1 agrees at 7 bases. CDR1 is SGHAT, CDR2 FQNNGV, per germline. CDR3 length equals 13 residues. The V segment lost 5 bases and the J segment 2 bases; nucleotides outside the gene matches: 2. CDR3 nucleotides: TGTGCCAGCAGCGCGGACAGGAACTATGGCTACACCTTC. Translated: CASSADRNYGYTF.

The J gene is TRBJ1-3, the V gene TRBV7-2; D possibly corresponds to TRBD1 (5 bases). Deletions cut 6 bases from V and 0 bases from J, with 9 bases between. Germline V CDR1 and CDR2: SGHTA, FQGNSA. The CDR3 has 14 amino acids. The CDR3 DNA follows: TGTGCCAGCAGTTTTGACAGCTCTGGAAACACCATATATTTT. This encodes CASSFDSSGNTIYF.

V is TRBV5-1 and J is TRBJ1-4; weak D call: TRBD1 (6 bases). The V end was cut by 4 bases, the J end by 4 bases, with 20 bases between. Germline V gives CDR1 SGHRS, CDR2 YFSETQ. The CDR3 is 17 amino acids. For the CDR3, the DNA is TGCGCCAGCAGCCCAGACTCCAGGGGTCGGTTTAATGAAAAACTGTTTTTT. Encoded protein: CASSPDSRGRFNEKLFF.

The chain combines TRBV7-9 with TRBJ1-6; D is unclear. The CDR3 consists of 13 residues. The germline V and J ends were trimmed by 0 bases and 9 bases, with 6 bases remaining between them. Germline CDR1 and CDR2: SEHNR and FQNEAQ (reference sequence). In nucleotides, the CDR3 is TGTGCCAGCAGCTTAGCGTGGGGTTCACCCCTCCACTTT. Its translation: CASSLAWGSPLHF.

This chain links TRBV5-1 with TRBJ1-3, with 9 bases matching TRBD1. With V trimmed by 0 bases and J by 0 bases, 1 base remained unmatched. This CDR3 is built from 16 residues. Germline values: CDR1 SGHRS, CDR2 YFSETQ. The CDR3 nucleotides are TGCGCCAGCAGCTTGGTGGGACAGGGCTCTGGAAACACCATATATTTT. This encodes CASSLVGQGSGNTIYF.

The rearrangement joins TRBV5-5 to TRBJ2-6; the D gene is possibly TRBD2 (6 bases). The V and J ends lost 4 bases and 3 bases respectively, with 17 bases between them. Per the germline V gene, CDR1 is SGHKS and CDR2 is YYEKEE (reference sequence). The CDR3 extends over 17 amino acids. For the CDR3, the DNA is TGTGCCAGCAGCCCGGGCGGGGTTTTAGGTGGGGCCAACGTCCTGACTTTC. It yields the protein CASSPGGVLGGANVLTF.

The V call is TRBV27, the J call TRBJ1-1; D is unclear. The CDR3 has 16 residues. Germline V gene data show CDR1 as MNHEY and CDR2 as SMNVEV (reference sequence). V gave up 7 bases and J gave up 5 bases, with 23 bases separating them. In DNA, the CDR3 is TGTGCCAGCAACCCCGACGGCGAGGGTTCGCGAACTGAAGCTTTCTTT. This encodes CASNPDGEGSRTEAFF.

The V and J genes are TRBV18 and TRBJ2-1, with D possibly TRBD2 on 6 matching bases. Trimming cost V 0 bases and J 9 bases, with 21 bases left between them. The germline V gene has CDR1 KGHSH and CDR2 LQKENI. There are 17 residues in the CDR3. The CDR3 DNA is TGTGCCAGCTCACCACCGAGGGGACTGCCCGATGGGGGTGAGCAGTTCTTC. Translated: CASSPPRGLPDGGEQFF.

The chain employs TRBV9 and TRBJ2-1; 9 nucleotides line up with TRBD2. V lost 4 bases to trimming and J lost 2 bases; unmatched junction nucleotides: 4. Looked up from germline, CDR1 is SGDLS and CDR2 is YYNGEE. The CDR3 runs to 15 residues. In DNA form, the CDR3 reads TGTGCCAGCAGCTCTAGCGGGGCACCCTACAATGAGCAGTTCTTC. Protein: CASSSSGAPYNEQFF.

J is TRBJ2-7 and V is TRBV30; D is perhaps TRBD1 (6 bases). Per the germline V gene, CDR1 is GTSNPN and CDR2 is SVGIG (reference sequence). The CDR3 contains 13 residues. Trimming shortened V by 1 base and J by 4 bases, and 11 bases separated the two germline ends. The CDR3, as DNA: TGTGCCTGGAGTGCTACAGGGAGATACGAGCAGTACTTC. Translated: CAWSATGRYEQYF.

The chain couples TRBV5-6 to TRBJ2-1; 10 positions match TRBD2. The CDR3 has 15 amino acids. Losses at the gene ends were 0 bases for V and 5 bases for J; bases not matched to a gene: 2. From germline, CDR1 is SGHDT and CDR2 YYEEEE. The CDR3 nucleotides read TGTGCCAGCAGCTTGGGACTAGCGGGTAACAATGAGCAGTTCTTC. Translating it yields CASSLGLAGNNEQFF.

The rearrangement joins TRBV20-1 to TRBJ2-3; D possibly corresponds to TRBD2 (6 bases). Germline values: CDR1 DFQATT, CDR2 SNEGSKA (reference sequence). V was trimmed by 3 bases and J by 2 bases, leaving 18 bases between them. The CDR3 totals 16 residues. CDR3 amino acids: CSASVRERAITDTQYF. The CDR3 DNA reads TGCAGTGCTAGTGTACGCGAGCGGGCCATCACAGATACGCAGTATTTT.

The rearrangement links TRBV5-1 to TRBJ1-4; unclear D gene. V lost 0 bases to trimming and J lost 4 bases, with 7 bases between them. Germline V gives CDR1 SGHRS, CDR2 YFSETQ. The CDR3 spans 14 residues. Here the CDR3 DNA reads TGCGCCAGCAGCTTGGTAGGAAATAATGAAAAACTGTTTTTT. Its protein is CASSLVGNNEKLFF. The whole variable domain, remainder taken from reference TRBV5-1 and TRBJ1-4, is KAGVTQTPRYLIKTRGQQVTLSCSPISGHRSVSWYQQTPGQGLQFLFEYFSETQRNKGNFPGRFSGRQFSNSRSEMNVSTLELGDSALYLCASSLVGNNEKLFFGSGTQLSVL.

The gene calls are TRBV10-3 and TRBJ2-7, with 9 bases matching TRBD2. Germline V CDR1 and CDR2: ENHRY, SYGVKD. The J segment lost 0 bases and the V segment lost 6 bases, leaving 3 bases of the junction unmatched. The CDR3 has 14 residues. CDR3 protein: CAISVSGSSYEQYF. The CDR3 nucleotides read TGTGCCATCAGCGTTAGCGGGAGCTCCTACGAGCAGTACTTC.

The chain recombines TRBV3-1 (or the pseudogene TRBV3-2) with TRBJ1-5; D is ambiguous. This CDR3 has 16 residues. V dropped 1 base and J dropped 0 bases, with 10 bases sitting between them. Per the germline V gene, CDR1 is LGHDT and CDR2 is YNNKEL (reference sequence). CDR3: CASSQAPGYSNQPQHF. The DNA for the CDR3 is TGTGCCAGCAGCCAAGCTCCCGGGTATAGCAATCAGCCCCAGCATTTT.

The chain links TRBV9 to TRBJ1-6, with D uncertain. The V end lost 3 bases, the J end lost 10 bases, and 8 bases lay between the germline ends. The CDR3 covers 12 residues. CDR1 is SGDLS, CDR2 YYNGEE, per germline. CDR3 sequence (DNA): TGTGCCAGCAGCGGCGCCAGCTCACCCCTCCACTTT. This codes for CASSGASSPLHF.

The chain links TRBV10-1 to TRBJ2-7, with 8 positions matching TRBD1. Germline values: CDR1 WNHNN, CDR2 SYGVQD (reference sequence). The CDR3 is 15 amino acids. The trim removed 2 bases at V and 2 bases at J, leaving 5 bases unmatched. The DNA of the CDR3 is TGCGCCAGCAGTGAGGTTGCGACAGGGGCCTACGAGCAGTACTTC. Encoded protein: CASSEVATGAYEQYF.

This chain links TRBV5-4 with TRBJ2-5; tentatively, D is TRBD2 (6 bases). Germline V CDR1 and CDR2: SGHNT, YYREEE (reference sequence). This CDR3 is built from 11 residues. The V end was cut by 0 bases, the J end by 9 bases, with 6 bases between. This chain's CDR3 is CASSLGGAQYF. DNA of the CDR3: TGTGCCAGCAGCTTGGGGGGGGCCCAGTACTTC. Full variable domain (rest looked up from reference TRBV5-4 and TRBJ2-5): ETGVTQSPTHLIKTRGQQVTLRCSSQSGHNTVSWYQQALGQGPQFIFQYYREEENGRGNFPPRFSGLQFPNYSSELNVNALELDDSALYLCASSLGGAQYFGPGTRLLVL.

In its sample, this clone was seen a few times. The rearrangement joins TRBV18 to TRBJ2-2, with D tentatively TRBD2 (6 bases). The CDR3 sequence is 14 residues long. Trimming removed 4 bases from V and 6 bases from J, with 12 bases in between. From germline, CDR1 is KGHSH and CDR2 LQKENI. CDR3 in amino acids: CASSRRGSAGELFF. As DNA, the CDR3 is TGTGCCAGCTCACGACGGGGGTCCGCCGGGGAGCTGTTTTTT.

This clone was recorded only once. This chain uses TRBV18 with TRBJ1-1, with 8 bases matching TRBD1. This CDR3 is built from 14 residues. J was trimmed by 1 base and V by 5 bases; bases with no gene match: 3. The V gene's germline CDR1 is KGHSH and CDR2 LQKENI. The CDR3 region has the DNA TGTGCCAGCTCAGCGGACAGGGCGAACACTGAAGCTTTCTTT. Translated: CASSADRANTEAFF.

The genes are TRBV9 and TRBJ1-6; 7 bases map to TRBD1. CDR3 length equals 17 residues. V was pared by 4 bases and J by 4 bases, with 11 bases of the junction left unmatched. Germline loops: CDR1 SGDLS, CDR2 YYNGEE. Written as DNA, the CDR3 is TGTGCCAGCAGCACACAGGGGAATTCGGCTTATAATTCACCCCTCCACTTT. This sequence encodes CASSTQGNSAYNSPLHF.